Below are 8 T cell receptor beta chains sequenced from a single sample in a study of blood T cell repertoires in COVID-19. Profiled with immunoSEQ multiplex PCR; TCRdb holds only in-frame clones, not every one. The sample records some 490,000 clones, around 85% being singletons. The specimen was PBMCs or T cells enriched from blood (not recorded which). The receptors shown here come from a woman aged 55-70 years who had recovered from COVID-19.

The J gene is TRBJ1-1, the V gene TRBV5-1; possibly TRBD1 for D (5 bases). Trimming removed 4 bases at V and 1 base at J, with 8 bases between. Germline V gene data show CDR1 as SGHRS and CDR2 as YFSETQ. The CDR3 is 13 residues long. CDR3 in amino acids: CASSIGGNTEAFF. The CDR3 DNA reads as TGCGCCAGCAGCATCGGGGGGAACACTGAAGCTTTCTTT.

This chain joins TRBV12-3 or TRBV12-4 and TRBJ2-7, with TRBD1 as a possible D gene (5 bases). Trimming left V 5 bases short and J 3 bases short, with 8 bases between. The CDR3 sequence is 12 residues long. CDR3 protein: CASSRQNYEQYF. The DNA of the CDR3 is TGTGCCAGCAGTCGACAGAACTACGAGCAGTACTTC.

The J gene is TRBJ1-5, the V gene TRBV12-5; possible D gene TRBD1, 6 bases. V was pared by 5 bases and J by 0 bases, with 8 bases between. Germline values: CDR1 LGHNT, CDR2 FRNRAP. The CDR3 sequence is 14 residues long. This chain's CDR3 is CASGQGYSNQPQHF. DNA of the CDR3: TGTGCTAGTGGTCAGGGGTATAGCAATCAGCCCCAGCATTTT.

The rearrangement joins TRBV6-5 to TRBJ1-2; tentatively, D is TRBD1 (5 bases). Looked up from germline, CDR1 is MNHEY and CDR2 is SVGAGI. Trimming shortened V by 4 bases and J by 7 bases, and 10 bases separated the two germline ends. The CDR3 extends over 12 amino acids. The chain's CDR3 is CASSFLGGGYTF. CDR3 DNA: TGTGCCAGCAGTTTTCTGGGGGGTGGCTACACCTTC.

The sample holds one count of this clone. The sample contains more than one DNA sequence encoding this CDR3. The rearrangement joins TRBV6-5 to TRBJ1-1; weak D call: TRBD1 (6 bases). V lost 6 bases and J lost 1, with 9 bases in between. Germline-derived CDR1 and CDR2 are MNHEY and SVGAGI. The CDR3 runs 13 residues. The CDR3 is CASRGQPNTEAFF. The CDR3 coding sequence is TGTGCCAGCAGAGGACAGCCGAACACTGAAGCTTTCTTT.

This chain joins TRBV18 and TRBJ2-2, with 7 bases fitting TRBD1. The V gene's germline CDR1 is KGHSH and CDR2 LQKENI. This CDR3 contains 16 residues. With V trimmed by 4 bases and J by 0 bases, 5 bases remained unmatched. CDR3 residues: CASSQRTGPNTGELFF. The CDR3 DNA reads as TGTGCCAGCTCACAGCGGACAGGCCCGAACACCGGGGAGCTGTTTTTT.

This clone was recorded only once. CDR3 region: CASITGDFEAFF. DNA of the CDR3: TGTGCCAGCATAACAGGTGACTTCGAAGCTTTCTTT. V gene TRBV2 combines with J gene TRBJ1-1, with D maybe TRBD1 (5 bases). V gave up 7 bases and J gave up 8 bases, with 14 bases separating them. The CDR3 contains 12 residues. Germline CDR1 and CDR2: SNHLY and FYNNEI.

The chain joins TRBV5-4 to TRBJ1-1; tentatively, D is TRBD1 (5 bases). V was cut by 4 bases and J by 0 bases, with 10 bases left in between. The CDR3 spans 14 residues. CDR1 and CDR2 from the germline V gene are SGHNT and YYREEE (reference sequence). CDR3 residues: CASSMGLMNTEAFF. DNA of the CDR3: TGTGCCAGCAGCATGGGACTCATGAACACTGAAGCTTTCTTT. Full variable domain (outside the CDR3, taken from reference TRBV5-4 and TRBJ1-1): ETGVTQSPTHLIKTRGQQVTLRCSSQSGHNTVSWYQQALGQGPQFIFQYYREEENGRGNFPPRFSGLQFPNYSSELNVNALELDDSALYLCASSMGLMNTEAFFGQGTRLTVV.